These 28 T cell receptor beta chains share one sample of origin, sequenced in a study of blood T cell repertoires in COVID-19. The protocol was immunoSEQ multiplex PCR, while the TCRdb copy is restricted to in-frame clones and leaves out a portion. The sample includes about 150,000 clones, more than 65% of them seen just once. The sequencing sample was made of peripheral blood. Source of these receptors: a woman between 45 and 60 years old in a cohort sampled during active or convalescent COVID-19.

In DNA, the CDR3 is TGTGCCAGCAGCAAGGGACTGGATAGCAATCAGCCCCAGCATTTT. This codes for CASSKGLDSNQPQHF. This chain connects TRBV5-4 to TRBJ1-5, with D tentatively TRBD1 (5 bases). Trimming pared 4 bases from V and 0 bases from J, leaving 11 bases between. The CDR3 loop spans 15 amino acids. Germline-derived CDR1 and CDR2 are SGHNT and YYREEE (reference sequence).

This chain joins TRBV5-1 and TRBJ1-2, with a possible D match to TRBD1 (5 bases). Germline CDR1 reads SGHRS; CDR2 reads YFSETQ. V was cut by 0 bases and J by 4 bases, with 7 bases left in between. The CDR3 is 13 residues long. The CDR3 nucleotides are TGCGCCAGCAGCTTGGAGACAGCCTATGGCTACACCTTC. Translating gives CASSLETAYGYTF.

J is TRBJ1-2 and V is TRBV4-1; 9 positions match TRBD1. Germline V gene lookup returns CDR1 MGHRA and CDR2 YSYEKL. The V segment lost 4 bases and the J segment 5 bases; nucleotides outside the gene matches: 11. This CDR3 spans 16 amino acids. The CDR3 nucleotides are TGCGCCAGCAGCCCGTCGGTGACAGGGGGGAAATATGGCTACACCTTC. It yields the protein CASSPSVTGGKYGYTF.

The V call is TRBV30, the J call TRBJ1-1; a weak D match, TRBD1 (5 bases). V was pared by 2 bases and J by 5 bases, with 15 bases between. The CDR3 runs 14 residues. Per germline, CDR1 GTSNPN and CDR2 SVGIG (reference sequence). This CDR3 is CAWSRSGLWTEAFF. Here the CDR3 DNA reads TGTGCCTGGAGTAGATCAGGGTTATGGACTGAAGCTTTCTTT.

The DNA for the CDR3 is TGTGCCAGCAGCCCGACTAGCGGGGGGGCGAATACGCAGTATTTT. It yields the protein CASSPTSGGANTQYF. The V and J genes are TRBV11-2 and TRBJ2-3, with TRBD2 matching over 14 bases. Trimming removed 5 bases from V and 7 bases from J; junction bases left unmatched: 5. This CDR3 spans 15 amino acids. Germline V CDR1 and CDR2: SGHAT, FQNNGV.

The chain carries TRBV19 and TRBJ1-2; 9 bases fit TRBD1. J was trimmed by 8 bases and V by 10 bases; bases with no gene match: 11. CDR3 length equals 13 residues. The germline gives CDR1 LNHDA, CDR2 SQIVND (reference sequence). Here the CDR3 reads CATADRGRGGYTF. The DNA for the CDR3 is TGTGCCACCGCGGACAGGGGTAGGGGCGGCTACACCTTC.

In its sample, this clone was seen a few times. The rearrangement joins TRBV18 to TRBJ1-2; D remains ambiguous. The CDR3 is made up of 17 amino acids. V lost 6 bases and J lost 8, with 28 bases in between. Germline-derived CDR1 and CDR2 are KGHSH and LQKENI. The CDR3 coding sequence is TGTGCCAGCTCCGAAAACCCCGTGCCTTTCACTACGGAGGGCTACACCTTC. Amino acids: CASSENPVPFTTEGYTF.

The V and J genes are TRBV5-1 and TRBJ2-7; 7 nucleotides agree with TRBD2. Germline CDR1 and CDR2: SGHRS and YFSETQ. The V and J ends lost 3 bases and 4 bases, in that order; junction bases with no gene match: 7. This CDR3 contains 14 residues. The CDR3 region is CASSSRGEVYEQYF. In nucleotides, the CDR3 is TGCGCCAGCAGCTCCCGGGGGGAAGTGTACGAGCAGTACTTC.

The chain couples TRBV3-1 (or the pseudogene TRBV3-2) to TRBJ1-2; the D gene is possibly TRBD1 (6 bases). The CDR3 spans 13 residues. Germline-derived CDR1 and CDR2 are LGHDT and YNNKEL (reference sequence). The V end lost 3 bases, the J end lost 3 bases, and 8 bases lay between the germline ends. CDR3 bases: TGTGCCAGCAGCCAGGCAGGGGACTATGGCTACACCTTC. The encoded protein is CASSQAGDYGYTF.

This chain joins TRBV7-8 and TRBJ1-6; 9 bases line up with TRBD1. Trimming removed 5 bases from V and 10 bases from J; junction bases left unmatched: 12. Germline assignment: CDR1 SGHVS and CDR2 FQNEAQ. The CDR3 length is 16 residues. The CDR3 loop is CASSPRQGEGGSPLHF. In DNA form, the CDR3 reads TGTGCCAGCAGCCCTAGACAGGGGGAAGGAGGGTCACCCCTCCACTTT.

This chain joins TRBV5-1 and TRBJ1-6; D is perhaps TRBD1 (6 bases). V lost 0 bases to trimming and J lost 9 bases, with 22 bases between them. CDR1 is SGHRS, CDR2 YFSETQ, per germline. The CDR3 length is 18 residues. The CDR3 sequence is CASSLGFYSDSRFSPLHF. The CDR3 bases are TGCGCCAGCAGCTTGGGGTTTTATTCGGACAGCCGATTTTCACCCCTCCACTTT.

The chain carries TRBV4-1 and TRBJ1-2; weak D call: TRBD1 (5 bases). Germline-derived CDR1 and CDR2 are MGHRA and YSYEKL. The CDR3 extends over 14 amino acids. V was cut by 5 bases and J by 2 bases, with 12 bases left in between. The CDR3 DNA sequence: TGCGCCAGCAGCACTCCGGCAGGGAACTATGGCTACACCTTC. Residues: CASSTPAGNYGYTF.

The chain joins TRBV11-2 to TRBJ2-3; 7 nucleotides agree with TRBD2. Germline-derived CDR1 and CDR2 are SGHAT and FQNNGV. The CDR3 is made up of 15 amino acids. V lost 4 bases, J lost 3 bases, and 7 bases stayed unmatched. CDR3 sequence (DNA): TGTGCCAGCAGCTCTTGGGGGGGGAGGACAGATACGCAGTATTTT. Translation gives CASSSWGGRTDTQYF. Full variable domain (rest looked up from reference TRBV11-2 and TRBJ2-3): EAGVAQSPRYKIIEKRQSVAFWCNPISGHATLYWYQQILGQGPKLLIQFQNNGVVDDSQLPKDRFSAERLKGVDSTLKIQPAKLEDSAVYLCASSSWGGRTDTQYFGPGTRLTVL.

The V gene is TRBV7-2, the J gene TRBJ1-1, with D hard to call. V lost 1 base, J lost 3 bases, and 12 bases lay in between. The germline V gene has CDR1 SGHTA and CDR2 FQGNSA. This CDR3 has 15 residues. The CDR3 DNA reads TGTGCCAGCAGCTTAGTATCCGTACAGCACACTGAAGCTTTCTTT. Its translation is CASSLVSVQHTEAFF. Variable domain in full (rest from reference TRBV7-2 and TRBJ1-1): GAGVSQSPSNKVTEKGKDVELRCDPISGHTALYWYRQSLGQGLEFLIYFQGNSAPDKSGLPSDRFSAERTGGSVSTLTIQRTQQEDSAVYLCASSLVSVQHTEAFFGQGTRLTVV.

CDR3 region: CASSQGRGNEQFF. CDR3 nucleotides: TGTGCCAGCAGCCAAGGCAGGGGCAATGAGCAGTTCTTC. The chain uses TRBV11-2 and TRBJ2-1; maybe TRBD1 (6 bases). V was clipped by 5 bases and J by 6 bases, with 11 bases between them. This CDR3 is 13 amino acids long. CDR1 and CDR2 from the germline V gene are SGHAT and FQNNGV.

The chain has TRBV2 and TRBJ1-2; D unresolved. The CDR3 sequence is 15 residues long. The V gene's germline CDR1 is SNHLY and CDR2 FYNNEI. V was trimmed by 3 bases and J by 0 bases, leaving 11 bases between them. CDR3 residues: CASSDGVIANYGYTF. The CDR3 nucleotides read TGTGCCAGCAGTGACGGTGTCATAGCTAACTATGGCTACACCTTC.

The gene calls are TRBV30 and TRBJ1-1; unclear D gene. This CDR3 spans 13 amino acids. The V end lost 0 bases, the J end lost 0 bases, and 5 bases lay between the germline ends. CDR1 and CDR2 from the germline V gene are GTSNPN and SVGIG (reference sequence). The CDR3 nucleotides are TGTGCCTGGAGTGTAGCCGTGAACACTGAAGCTTTCTTT. Translating gives CAWSVAVNTEAFF.

This clone was detected only a few times. The J gene is TRBJ2-7, the V gene TRBV2; D is ambiguous. Germline V gene data show CDR1 as SNHLY and CDR2 as FYNNEI. Between the trimmed V and J ends, which lost 7 bases and 7 bases, there was a span of 20 bases. The CDR3 sequence is 14 residues long. Here the CDR3 reads CASMVEVTSREQYF. The DNA of the CDR3 is TGTGCCAGCATGGTCGAGGTCACCTCTCGAGAGCAGTACTTC.

The chain joins TRBV27 to TRBJ1-4; TRBD1 might be the D (5 bases). Germline CDR1 and CDR2: MNHEY and SMNVEV (reference sequence). V lost 5 bases to trimming and J lost 7 bases, with 11 bases between them. This CDR3 has 13 amino acids. The CDR3 loop reads CASSQGLGEKLFF. The CDR3 DNA sequence: TGTGCCAGCAGTCAGGGTCTCGGTGAAAAACTGTTTTTT. The full variable domain, with the rest looked up from reference TRBV27 and TRBJ1-4, is EAQVTQNPRYLITVTGKKLTVTCSQNMNHEYMSWYRQDPGLGLRQIYYSMNVEVTDKGDVPEGYKVSRKEKRNFPLILESPSPNQTSLYFCASSQGLGEKLFFGSGTQLSVL.

The V call is TRBV13, the J call TRBJ2-7; TRBD1 matches at 9 bases. V was clipped by 3 bases and J by 2 bases; unmatched bases: 5. This CDR3 has 15 amino acids. CDR1 PRHDT and CDR2 FYEKMQ come from the germline V gene (reference sequence). For the CDR3, the DNA is TGTGCCAGCAGCTTTGTGGACAGGGGAACCTACGAGCAGTACTTC. This translates into CASSFVDRGTYEQYF.

V and J are TRBV7-6 and TRBJ2-7; TRBD1 is a possible D gene (5 bases). V was shortened by 8 bases and J by 0 bases, with 14 bases between the two germline ends. The CDR3 sequence is 14 residues long. Germline CDR1 and CDR2: SGHVS and FNYEAQ. CDR3 protein: CASQAGSTSYEQYF. The CDR3 coding sequence is TGTGCCAGCCAGGCAGGGTCAACCTCCTACGAGCAGTACTTC.

This clone was recorded only once. The chain is built from TRBV3-1 (or the pseudogene TRBV3-2) and TRBJ1-5, with TRBD1 matching over 9 bases. This CDR3 region has 14 residues. The J segment lost 6 bases and the V segment lost 4 bases, leaving 4 bases of the junction unmatched. CDR1 LGHDT and CDR2 YNNKEL come from the germline V gene (reference sequence). For the CDR3, the DNA is TGTGCCAGCAGCCTCCACAGGGGGCGTCAGCCCCAGCATTTT. Translating it yields CASSLHRGRQPQHF.

CDR3 sequence: CASSIIAGDTDTQYF. In nucleotides, the CDR3 is TGTGCCAGCAGCATTATAGCGGGGGACACAGATACGCAGTATTTT. V gene TRBV9 combines with J gene TRBJ2-3; 9 positions agree with TRBD2. Unmatched junction bases numbered 5, after V lost 4 bases and J lost 2 bases. Germline CDR1 and CDR2: SGDLS and YYNGEE. The CDR3 sequence is 15 residues long.

With respect to this clone: This same CDR3 is encoded by further DNA sequences in the sample. J is TRBJ1-4 and V is TRBV5-1; D is unclear. V was trimmed by 4 bases and J by 7 bases, leaving 11 bases between them. The germline gives CDR1 SGHRS, CDR2 YFSETQ. This CDR3 has 13 residues. The CDR3 DNA sequence: TGCGCCAGCAGCATACGGGAAAGTGAAAAACTGTTTTTT. The encoded protein is CASSIRESEKLFF.

This chain connects TRBV6-5 to TRBJ1-4, with 7 bases fitting TRBD1. Trimming took 7 bases from V and 7 from J; bases not matched to a gene: 9. CDR1 is MNHEY, CDR2 SVGAGI, per germline. This CDR3 spans 14 amino acids. CDR3 loop: CASKTRGSVEKLFF. DNA for the CDR3: TGTGCCAGCAAGACCAGGGGGTCTGTTGAAAAACTGTTTTTT.

The count of this clone is one. The chain recombines TRBV21-1 with TRBJ2-7; no check of the table's D call, TRBD1, against the DNA was made. TRBV21-1 is a pseudogene locus. This CDR3 comprises 16 residues. The CDR3 DNA reads TGTGCCAGCAGCAAAAAGGACGGACAGGGGGTATTTGAGCAGTACTTC. It is translated as CASSKKDGQGVFEQYF.

This clone occurred a few times. The V gene is TRBV19, the J gene TRBJ2-7, with 8 nucleotides matching TRBD1. The germline V gene encodes CDR1 LNHDA and CDR2 SQIVND (reference sequence). This CDR3 is 14 amino acids long. Germline trimming cut 3 bases from V and 2 bases from J; bases unmatched to any gene: 3. This CDR3 reads CASSISGGAYEQYF. The CDR3, as DNA: TGTGCCAGTAGTATTTCAGGGGGCGCCTACGAGCAGTACTTC.

In DNA form, the CDR3 reads TGTGCCAGCAGCTCTGAACCGGGACAGTATGGCTACACCTTC. This codes for CASSSEPGQYGYTF. The rearrangement joins TRBV5-5 to TRBJ1-2, with TRBD1 matching 7 bases. This CDR3 is built from 14 residues. V gave up 3 bases and J gave up 5 bases; unmatched junction bases: 7. Germline V gene sequence: CDR1 SGHKS, CDR2 YYEKEE (reference sequence).